This TCR beta chain emerged from a study of T-cell memory formation after mild COVID-19 (dated by TCRdb to the early 2020s). Regarding the study in general: TCR sequence clusters from the two donors were found to be largely donor specific. In two donors, T-cell clones that expanded and contracted after mild COVID-19 were followed by sequencing TCRalpha and TCRbeta repertoires longitudinally. The cohort was made up of two young adult volunteers, one female and one male, who were previously healthy.

On this clonotype itself: Its antigen specificity is not known. The input lacks base qualities; no much larger clone sits a single base away.

PBMCs were isolated by Ficoll-Paque density gradient centrifugation. Study-wide conclusions, independent of this receptor: Contracting CD4+ clones were located mainly in the CM and EM memory subsets, whereas CD8+ clones were found to be enriched in EMRA. Only two mild cases were covered by the study, and larger cohorts that include severe cases with pre-infection samples were considered necessary. Some responding clones were detected in pre-infection memory, suggesting pre-existing cross-reactive memory T cells joined the SARS-CoV-2 response. Clones that contracted from day 15 to 85 showed balanced CD4/CD8 phenotypes, whereas a second wave of clones that expanded from day 15 to 37 leaned towards CD4+. SARS-CoV-2 specificity of the second-wave clones peaking on day 37 was not confirmed.

CDR1 is given as SNHLY and CDR2 as FYNNEI, both from the germline V gene. Trimmed from V: 10 bases; trimmed from J: 3 bases; junction bases lacking a gene match: 11. CDR3 length: 14 amino acids, cysteine to phenylalanine. Just CDR3 DNA is preserved here, 42 bases in frame from base 1. These reads were obtained on an Illumina NovaSeq 6000. TCRalpha and TCRbeta cDNA libraries were built by 5'RACE with constant-segment primers, adding sample barcodes and unique molecular identifiers. RNA was extracted from every sample with Trizol reagent. Amplification of the libraries took two PCR steps, and the second step added a second sample barcode plus Illumina TruSeq adapters. Sequencing of the libraries was done on an Illumina NovaSeq, producing 2 x 150 bp paired-end reads. Concerning the study's data processing: The reads were demultiplexed and collapsed into UMI-guided consensus sequences using migec v1.2.7. With mixcr v2.1.11, UMI consensuses were aligned to TRA and TRB V and J templates and assembled into clonotypes. Clonotypes were classified as expanded or contracted when called significant by both edgeR and NoisET, with noise models trained on biological replicates. For edgeR calls, the thresholds were a false discovery rate-adjusted p below 0.01 and a log2 fold-change of 1. As an exploratory analysis of dynamics, PCA with hierarchical clustering was applied to max-normalized trajectories of the 1000 most abundant clonotypes. The CD4 or CD8 phenotype of responding clones was assigned using the separately sequenced CD4+ and CD8+ repertoires. TCRdb reran the public reads through fastp at Q25 and MiXCR, keeping productive beta chains. Every entry covers one CDR3 protein and lists the most common genes and DNA from its rows. The V and J calls reflect TCRdb's pipeline rather than the authors' work. This sample is represented by under 300,000 distinct CDR3 sequences; 8% to 9.5% of them were singletons. The biggest ten clones account for under 25% of the sample.

The specimen sequenced was PBMCs or a T cell subset sorted from them (not recorded which). The chain is encoded by TRBV2 joined to TRBJ1-1, and 7 junction bases match TRBD1. The clonotype was recovered from a man aged 18 to 30 who had mild COVID-19 (a few samples of this study predate the infection). The sample titles of this study are shuffled in the database, so cell type and time point are left out; the donor was told from shared clones. The bases are TGTGCCACATTTAAGACAGGGAAGTACACTGAAGCTTTCTTT. Its amino acids are CATFKTGKYTEAFF.